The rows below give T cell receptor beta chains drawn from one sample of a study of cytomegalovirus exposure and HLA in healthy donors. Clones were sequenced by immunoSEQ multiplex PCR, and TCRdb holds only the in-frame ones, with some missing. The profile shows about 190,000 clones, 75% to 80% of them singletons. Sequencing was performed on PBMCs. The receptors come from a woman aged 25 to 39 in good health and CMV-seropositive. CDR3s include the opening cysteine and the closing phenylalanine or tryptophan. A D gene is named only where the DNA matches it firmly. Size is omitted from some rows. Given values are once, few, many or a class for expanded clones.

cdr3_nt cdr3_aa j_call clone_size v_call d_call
TGTGCCAGCAGTTCAACGGGTATCTACGAGCAGTACTTC CASSSTGIYEQYF TRBJ2-7 few TRBV27 -
TGTGCCAGCAGCCTATACCGGGACAGGGGGAGTTCACCCCTCCACTTT CASSLYRDRGSSPLHF TRBJ1-6 - TRBV14 TRBD1
TGTGCCAGCAGTTATCGTCGGGGCACCGGGGAGCTGTTTTTT CASSYRRGTGELFF TRBJ2-2 - TRBV27 -
TGTGCCACCAGCAGAGTGGGGGGGAGCTCCTACAATGAGCAGTTCTTC CATSRVGGSSYNEQFF TRBJ2-1 - TRBV15 TRBD2
TGTGCCAGCATCCGGACAGGGGGAGACACTGAAGCTTTCTTT CASIRTGGDTEAFF TRBJ1-1 - TRBV5-4 TRBD1
TGTGCCAGCAGCTTCAGAGAGGGGGCGAGGGAAATGAACACTGAAGCTTTCTTT CASSFREGAREMNTEAFF TRBJ1-1 - TRBV11-2 TRBD1
TGTGCCGGACCGGGGAGGGAGGACCAAGAGACCCAGTACTTC CAGPGREDQETQYF TRBJ2-5 - TRBV2 TRBD2
TGTGCCAGCAGGCGGACAGAAACCGAAAAACTGTTTTTT CASRRTETEKLFF TRBJ1-4 - TRBV2 -
TGTGCCAGCAGCTTCCAGGGAGGCGGGGCCAACGTCCTGACTTTC CASSFQGGGANVLTF TRBJ2-6 once TRBV5-8 -
TGTGCCAGCCAGCCGGACAGGACCTCTATAGAGCAGTTCTTC CASQPDRTSIEQFF TRBJ2-1 - TRBV7-3 TRBD1
TGTGCCAGCTCACTCAGTACAGATACGCAGTATTTT CASSLSTDTQYF TRBJ2-3 - TRBV18 -
TGTGCCACCAGCAGAGATTGGGCGGGAGCGGCCGGGGAGCTGTTTTTT CATSRDWAGAAGELFF TRBJ2-2 - TRBV15 TRBD2
TGCGCCAGCAGCTTCTGGGGGGGCGAAAACACCATATATTTT CASSFWGGENTIYF TRBJ1-3 - TRBV5-1 -
TGTGCCAGCAGCCGGGGACTAGCGGGAGTAGATGAGCAGTTCTTC CASSRGLAGVDEQFF TRBJ2-1 - TRBV27 TRBD2
TGTGCCAGCTCACCCACTAGCGGCCAAGAGACCCAGTACTTC CASSPTSGQETQYF TRBJ2-5 - TRBV18 TRBD2
TGTGCCTGGAGTGTACGGAGACAGGGGGCGGACGAGCAGTACTTC CAWSVRRQGADEQYF TRBJ2-7 - TRBV30 TRBD1
TGTGCCTGGAGTGTTCTGGTGGGCCGGGAGACCCAGTACTTC CAWSVLVGRETQYF TRBJ2-5 - TRBV30 -
TGTGCCAGCTCTGCCAGGGGATCGAACGGCTACACCTTC CASSARGSNGYTF TRBJ1-2 - TRBV18 -
TGTGCCAGCAGTCCGGACTCCTATGGCTACACCTTC CASSPDSYGYTF TRBJ1-2 - TRBV6-6 -
TGTGCCAGCAGTTTAGTGGGACAGGCTTACAATGAGCAGTTCTTC CASSLVGQAYNEQFF TRBJ2-1 - TRBV27 TRBD1
TGTGCCAGCAGCGTAGACGACTTACCTTACGAGCAGTACTTC CASSVDDLPYEQYF TRBJ2-7 - TRBV9 -
TGTGCCAGCAGTGAGAGGGGGAGGGTCACAGATACGCAGTATTTT CASSERGRVTDTQYF TRBJ2-3 - TRBV25-1 -
TGCGCCAGCAGCCAAGCTTTTTTGCGGAGTGAGCAGTTCTTC CASSQAFLRSEQFF TRBJ2-1 - TRBV4-3 -
TGTGCCAGCAGTGAAGAATTAAGGTCGAGGGAGCCCCAGCATTTT CASSEELRSREPQHF TRBJ1-5 many TRBV6-1 -
TGTGCCAGCAGCCCTCGTTCTAGCGGGAGAATGTACGAGCAGTACTTC CASSPRSSGRMYEQYF TRBJ2-7 - TRBV6-6 TRBD2
TGCAGCGCGGTTCCCCACACAGATACGCAGTATTTT CSAVPHTDTQYF TRBJ2-3 - TRBV29-1 -
TGCGCCAGCAGCCAAGCCGGGGGGTTTGATGAAAAACTGTTTTTT CASSQAGGFDEKLFF TRBJ1-4 - TRBV4-3 -
TGTGCCAGCAGTGTTTTCGGGACAGGGGGGGATACGCAGTATTTT CASSVFGTGGDTQYF TRBJ2-3 - TRBV2 TRBD1
TGTGCCAACCGACCCGGGACAGCGAACACCGGGGAGCTGTTTTTT CANRPGTANTGELFF TRBJ2-2 - TRBV6-5 TRBD1
TGTGCCAGCAGCTCGCGGACAGGGTCGTACAATGAGCAGTTCTTC CASSSRTGSYNEQFF TRBJ2-1 once TRBV11-3 TRBD1
TGTGCCAGTAGTACCCCTCCGAGCACTGAAGCTTTCTTT CASSTPPSTEAFF TRBJ1-1 - TRBV19 -
TGTGCCAGCAGCGTAGTAAGGCTAGCGGGGGCCTTCATAGAGGAGCAGTTCTTC CASSVVRLAGAFIEEQFF TRBJ2-1 - TRBV9 TRBD2
TGCAGCGGGGGAGCGAACACCGGGGAGCTGTTTTTT CSGGANTGELFF TRBJ2-2 - TRBV29-1 -
TGTGCCATCAGACCGGGACAGTCCACAGATACGCAGTATTTT CAIRPGQSTDTQYF TRBJ2-3 - TRBV10-3 TRBD1
TGCAGCGTTGACAGAGGGCGCGGGTACAATGAGCAGTTCTTC CSVDRGRGYNEQFF TRBJ2-1 - TRBV29-1 -
TGTGCCAGTAGTAACCAGGGCACTGAAGCTTTCTTT CASSNQGTEAFF TRBJ1-1 - TRBV19 -
TGTGCCAGCTCACCCTATCCCCAAAGCGGGGGGGACGATGAGCAGTTCTTC CASSPYPQSGGDDEQFF TRBJ2-1 - TRBV18 TRBD2
TGTGCCAGCAGCCCAACTGGAGCTCGTAGCTCCTACGAGCAGTACTTC CASSPTGARSSYEQYF TRBJ2-7 - TRBV7-8 -
TGTGCCAGCAGTCAAGACAGATTGAACACTGAAGCTTTCTTT CASSQDRLNTEAFF TRBJ1-1 - TRBV6-1 -
TGTGCCAGCAGCTTCGACAGGGCCAACGAGCAGTACTTC CASSFDRANEQYF TRBJ2-7 - TRBV7-8 TRBD1
TGTGCCAGTAGTGAGTTTTGGCCCCCGGGCTATGGCTACACCTTC CASSEFWPPGYGYTF TRBJ1-2 - TRBV19 -
TGTGCCAGTACGAGGAGGGGACAGGGCCCCCCGGGCTACACCTTC CASTRRGQGPPGYTF TRBJ1-2 - TRBV28 TRBD1
TGTGCCATCAGTGACTACAGTCAGAACACTGAAGCTTTCTTT CAISDYSQNTEAFF TRBJ1-1 - TRBV10-3 -
TGTGCCAGCAGCTTGGAGGGCGGGGGCGGAAATACGCAGTATTTT CASSLEGGGGNTQYF TRBJ2-3 once TRBV7-2 -
TGCGCCAGCAGCTTGAATCCGACAGGGGGCCTGAACACTGAAGCTTTCTTT CASSLNPTGGLNTEAFF TRBJ1-1 - TRBV5-1 TRBD1
TGTGCCAGCAGCCAACACTTAGCGGGGGGGGCGAACGAGCAGTTCTTC CASSQHLAGGANEQFF TRBJ2-1 - TRBV11-2 TRBD2
TGTGCCGCTGGGGGGGGGCCGAGAGAGCAGTACTTC CAAGGGPREQYF TRBJ2-7 - TRBV13 -
TGTGCCAGCACCGAGGGGGGGTTACGGGCCGCCGAGACCCAGTACTTC CASTEGGLRAAETQYF TRBJ2-5 - TRBV7-9 -
TGCGCCAGCAGTCAAACCTGTCCATCCGGGGGAAGAGGTGAAGCTTTCTTT CASSQTCPSGGRGEAFF TRBJ1-1 few TRBV23-1 -
TGTGCCAGCAGTCTCAACAGGGCGACTGAAGCTTTCTTT CASSLNRATEAFF TRBJ1-1 - TRBV28 -
TGTGCCAGTAGTTTGTCCCGCACAGGGAGGGCATCCAATCAGCCCCAGCATTTT CASSLSRTGRASNQPQHF TRBJ1-5 - TRBV19 -